The TCR beta chain under discussion was sequenced for a study of CD8+CD57+ T cells in acquired aplastic anemia. Study-level background: Quantities of DNA derived from sorted CD4+ and CD8+ cells averaged around 3 ug.

Overall study findings and caveats: The number of CD8+ CDR3 sequences shared by patients and controls was twenty-nine. Levels of CD8+ Simpson's diversity were not significantly distinct in patients versus controls.

CDR1 SGHRS and CDR2 YFSETQ come from the germline V gene. The CDR3 consists of 15 residues. On this clonotype itself: Its antigen is unidentified. Its ends do not fully match the called genes, so a read error is possible.

The TCR beta profiling, which covered VDJ combination and CDR3 sequence, was carried out using genomic DNA as the template. TCRdb ran MiXCR on the reads and lists one entry per CDR3 protein. This repertoire shows about 210,000 distinct CDR3 sequences, 60% to 65% found once; its top ten account for around 28%. The origin of this receptor is a human donor in good health. Sequencing was done on a sample of sorted CD4+, CD8+, or CD8+CD57+ T cells (not recorded which) from PBMCs. The chain uses TRBV5-1 and TRBJ1-1; no definite D call. CDR3 coding DNA: TGTGCCAGCAGCCTGTATGGGAGGCTGAACACTGAAGCTTTCTTT. Protein: CASSLYGRLNTEAFF. The full variable domain, rest sourced from reference TRBV5-1 and TRBJ1-1, is KAGVTQTPRYLIKTRGQQVTLSCSPISGHRSVSWYQQTPGQGLQFLFEYFSETQRNKGNFPGRFSGRQFSNSRSEMNVSTLELGDSALYLCASSLYGRLNTEAFFGQGTRLTVV.